This T cell receptor (beta chain) derives from a study of beta chain features in type 1 diabetes. This clone came up a few times. Antigen specificity is unknown. Every isolated RNA sample was fully reverse transcribed, so sequencing captured expressed TCRB transcripts. Sequencing was performed with immunoSEQ multiplex PCR; in TCRdb, only in-frame clones are kept and a portion is missing. The data show some 370,000 clones, roughly 9.8% seen once. Sorting of CD4+ naive, central memory, regulatory and stem cell-like memory cells was performed via CD45RO/CCR7/CD25/CD127/CD95/CD27. Study observations and caveats: Shortening that was moderate but significant affected the TCRB CDR3s of Type 1 diabetes patients in all four CD4+ subsets. Shorter templates might be favored by PCR, and equally so in patients and in controls.

V was shortened by 3 bases and J by 6 bases, with 11 bases between the two germline ends. Looked up from germline, CDR1 is KGHSH and CDR2 is LQKENI. CDR3 length: 13 amino acids. Source material: central memory CD4+ T cells from blood. The chain employs TRBV18 and TRBJ1-2; D call uncertain. The sequence was collected from a man aged 25-45 years with type 1 diabetes. As DNA, the CDR3 is TGTGCCAGCTCACCTTCCGCGTCGGATGGCTACACCTTC. Translating it yields CASSPSASDGYTF.